This is a list of T cell receptor beta chains from one sample in a study of neurological immune-mediated disorders. Using its own MiXCR run on the 5' RACE reads, TCRdb lists one record per CDR3 protein. Counted here are 31,000 or so distinct CDR3 sequences, over 4% occurring once; the ten biggest clones make up under 25%. Sequenced sample: PBMCs. These receptors originate from a man aged 18 to 29 in good health. Both conserved end residues are part of each CDR3. The order of the fields is J gene, clone size, D gene, V gene, CDR3 protein, CDR3 DNA. D genes are given only for firm matches. A row's size may be missing; if present it is once, few, many or a size class.

>TRBJ1-6|many|NA|TRBV16
CASSLLQGFGDNSPLHF
TGTGCCAGCAGCTTACTGCAGGGGTTCGGTGATAATTCACCCCTCCACTTT
>TRBJ2-1|many|TRBD1|TRBV19
CASNFGTAVVNEQFF
TGTGCCAGTAACTTTGGGACAGCTGTTGTCAATGAGCAGTTCTTC
>TRBJ1-1|NA|TRBD1|TRBV14
CASSHFGTGNTEAFF
TGTGCCAGCAGTCACTTCGGGACAGGGAACACTGAAGCTTTCTTT
>TRBJ2-4|many|TRBD2|TRBV7-2
CASSPVLAGGVKNIQYF
TGTGCCAGCAGCCCTGTACTAGCGGGGGGGGTCAAAAACATTCAGTACTTC
>TRBJ2-1|many|TRBD2|TRBV5-1
CASSPPTGGYYNEQFF
TGCGCCAGCAGCCCACCTACGGGGGGGTATTACAATGAGCAGTTCTTC
>TRBJ2-6|many|NA|TRBV11-1
CASSSRQRDNVLTF
TGTGCCAGCAGCTCCCGACAGAGAGACAACGTCCTGACTTTC
>TRBJ1-1|many|NA|TRBV15
CATSGSTAGVTEAFF
TGTGCCACCAGCGGCTCCACTGCAGGGGTGACTGAAGCTTTCTTT
>TRBJ1-5|many|NA|TRBV20-1
CSATPASLSNQPQHF
TGCAGTGCTACCCCAGCGAGTTTAAGCAATCAGCCCCAGCATTTT
>TRBJ1-1|many|NA|TRBV9
CASSVVLTNTEAFF
TGTGCCAGCAGCGTAGTACTTACGAACACTGAAGCTTTCTTT
>TRBJ2-1|many|NA|TRBV20-1
CSATPPRGADNEQFF
TGCAGTGCTACACCCCCCCGGGGGGCAGACAATGAGCAGTTCTTC
>TRBJ1-4|many|NA|TRBV4-3
CASSQMFSGTALNEKLFF
TGCGCCAGCAGCCAAATGTTTTCCGGGACTGCATTAAATGAAAAACTGTTTTTT
>TRBJ1-2|medium-sized|NA|TRBV5-6
CASSLRLDGYTF
TGTGCCAGCAGCTTGCGGTTAGATGGCTACACCTTC
>TRBJ1-4|many|NA|TRBV5-1
CASSPGLGNEKLFF
TGCGCCAGCAGCCCGGGCCTCGGGAATGAAAAACTGTTTTTT
>TRBJ2-7|many|NA|TRBV6-6
CASSYSRTRGSTYEQYF
TGTGCCAGCAGTTACTCTCGGACCCGTGGGTCAACCTACGAGCAGTACTTC
>TRBJ1-1|many|TRBD1|TRBV12-3/TRBV12-4
CASSATGGTEAFF
TGTGCCAGCAGTGCCACAGGGGGCACTGAAGCTTTCTTT
>TRBJ2-1|few|NA|TRBV7-3
CASSFQGLSFGNNEQFF
TGTGCCAGCAGCTTTCAGGGGTTATCCTTTGGTAACAATGAGCAGTTCTTC
>TRBJ1-4|many|TRBD1|TRBV19
CATLPSGTANEKLFF
TGTGCCACCCTCCCATCCGGGACAGCAAATGAAAAACTGTTTTTT
>TRBJ2-4|many|TRBD1|TRBV5-1
CASSLAGTGENIQYF
TGCGCCAGCAGCTTGGCCGGGACAGGAGAAAACATTCAGTACTTC
>TRBJ1-1|NA|TRBD1|TRBV18
CASRLDRAYTEAFF
TGTGCCAGCCGACTTGACAGGGCGTACACTGAAGCTTTCTTT
>TRBJ2-1|many|NA|TRBV7-9
CASSYTAGDYNEQFF
TGTGCCAGCAGTTATACGGCCGGGGATTACAATGAGCAGTTCTTC
>TRBJ1-2|many|NA|TRBV9
CASSRAGSVFNYGYTF
TGTGCCAGCAGCCGTGCGGGCAGCGTCTTTAACTATGGCTACACCTTC
>TRBJ2-5|many|NA|TRBV20-1
CSARDLAPGEETQYF
TGCAGTGCTAGAGATTTGGCCCCGGGGGAAGAGACCCAGTACTTC
>TRBJ2-7|many|TRBD1|TRBV7-9
CASSFHRDRFYEQYF
TGTGCCAGCAGCTTCCACCGGGACAGATTCTACGAGCAGTACTTC
>TRBJ1-1|many|TRBD1|TRBV20-1
CSAASGGSLEAFF
TGCAGTGCCGCCTCAGGGGGGAGCCTTGAAGCTTTCTTT
>TRBJ1-6|many|NA|TRBV12-5
CASGLVGATIGSLHF
TGTGCTAGTGGTTTGGTAGGGGCGACTATCGGGTCCCTCCACTTT
>TRBJ2-7|many|TRBD1|TRBV7-2
CASSFTGTGSYEQYF
TGTGCCAGCAGCTTCACCGGGACAGGCTCCTACGAGCAGTACTTC
>TRBJ2-3|many|NA|TRBV18
CASSPEDSGTDTQYF
TGTGCCAGCTCACCGGAGGATAGCGGCACAGATACGCAGTATTTT
>TRBJ2-7|many|NA|TRBV20-1
CSARGVGVYEQYF
TGCAGTGCTAGAGGGGTCGGAGTCTACGAGCAGTACTTC
>TRBJ1-4|many|NA|TRBV6-5
CASSSGQLNEKLFF
TGTGCCAGCAGCTCCGGACAGCTCAATGAAAAACTGTTTTTT
>TRBJ2-7|many|NA|TRBV20-1
CSAPSLTESEQYF
TGCAGTGCTCCCTCTCTGACAGAATCCGAGCAGTACTTC
>TRBJ1-1|many|NA|TRBV2
CASSQQRTEAFF
TGTGCCAGCAGTCAACAGAGAACTGAAGCTTTCTTT
>TRBJ2-7|many|NA|TRBV7-9
CASSEVGPPYEQYF
TGTGCCAGCAGCGAGGTGGGACCCCCCTACGAGCAGTACTTC
>TRBJ2-7|many|NA|TRBV20-1
CSARDTTGPYEQYF
TGCAGTGCTAGAGATACTACAGGACCTTACGAGCAGTACTTC
>TRBJ2-2|many|NA|TRBV6-2/TRBV6-3
CASSYPRMAGPTGELFF
TGTGCCAGCAGTTACCCTCGCATGGCGGGGCCCACCGGGGAGCTGTTTTTT
>TRBJ1-1|many|TRBD1|TRBV20-1
CSAPTGSPNTEAFF
TGCAGTGCCCCGACAGGGTCTCCGAACACTGAAGCTTTCTTT
>TRBJ1-4|NA|NA|TRBV7-6
CASSRAPATNEKLFF
TGTGCCAGCAGCCGGGCCCCTGCAACTAATGAAAAACTGTTTTTT
>TRBJ1-2|many|NA|TRBV12-3/TRBV12-4
CASSSLIYGYTF
TGTGCCAGCAGCTCCCTAATCTATGGCTACACCTTC
>TRBJ1-3|many|NA|TRBV5-1
CASSLGTGNTIYF
TGCGCCAGCAGCTTGGGGACCGGAAACACCATATATTTT
>TRBJ1-4|many|NA|TRBV7-2
CASSTIAAEKLFF
TGTGCCAGCAGCACTATTGCAGCGGAAAAACTGTTTTTT
>TRBJ1-5|many|NA|TRBV20-1
CSAATSNQPQHF
TGCAGTGCGGCCACTAGCAATCAGCCCCAGCATTTT
>TRBJ2-3|few|TRBD2|TRBV20-1
CSALRLAGGLDTQYF
TGCAGTGCTCTCCGACTAGCGGGGGGGCTGGATACGCAGTATTTT
>TRBJ1-2|NA|TRBD1|TRBV3-1
CASSLSDRANYGYTF
TGTGCCAGCAGCCTATCGGACAGGGCTAACTATGGCTACACCTTC
>TRBJ1-1|many|NA|TRBV3-1
CASSQGGTRTEAFF
TGTGCCAGCAGCCAAGGAGGGACGAGGACTGAAGCTTTCTTT
>TRBJ1-6|many|TRBD1|TRBV6-5
CASSRQGVTNSPLHF
TGTGCCAGCAGTCGACAGGGCGTAACGAATTCACCCCTCCACTTT
>TRBJ2-7|many|NA|TRBV29-1
CSALTDSYEQYF
TGCAGCGCCTTGACAGACTCCTACGAGCAGTACTTC
>TRBJ1-5|many|NA|TRBV5-1
CASSLDRNQPQHF
TGCGCCAGCAGCTTGGACAGGAATCAGCCCCAGCATTTT
>TRBJ2-1|NA|TRBD2|TRBV20-1
CSARDSRRGGDEQFF
TGCAGTGCTAGAGATAGTCGGCGGGGGGGCGATGAGCAGTTCTTC
>TRBJ1-4|many|NA|TRBV27
CASSLSNGRWEKLFF
TGTGCCAGCAGTTTATCGAATGGGAGATGGGAAAAACTGTTTTTT
>TRBJ1-5|many|NA|TRBV20-1
CSARERQDSGPQHF
TGCAGTGCTAGAGAAAGGCAGGATAGTGGGCCCCAGCATTTT
>TRBJ2-7|many|NA|TRBV7-2
CASSPDTTSYEQYF
TGTGCCAGCAGCCCGGACACCACTTCCTACGAGCAGTACTTC
>TRBJ1-1|many|NA|TRBV7-9
CASSFIRRDTEAFF
TGTGCCAGCAGCTTCATCCGCAGGGACACTGAAGCTTTCTTT
>TRBJ1-3|many|NA|TRBV9
CASSVHFGTGRGNTIYF
NA
>TRBJ2-1|few|NA|TRBV12-2
CASRLVPAGGGNEQFF
TGTGCAAGTCGCTTAGTCCCAGCGGGGGGAGGGAATGAGCAGTTCTTC
>TRBJ1-3|many|TRBD1|TRBV7-2
CASSSTGGGNTIYF
TGTGCCAGCAGCTCGACAGGGGGCGGAAACACCATATATTTT
>TRBJ2-7|many|TRBD1|TRBV5-1
CASSLDGTGYYEQYF
TGCGCCAGCAGCTTGGATGGGACAGGGTACTACGAGCAGTACTTC